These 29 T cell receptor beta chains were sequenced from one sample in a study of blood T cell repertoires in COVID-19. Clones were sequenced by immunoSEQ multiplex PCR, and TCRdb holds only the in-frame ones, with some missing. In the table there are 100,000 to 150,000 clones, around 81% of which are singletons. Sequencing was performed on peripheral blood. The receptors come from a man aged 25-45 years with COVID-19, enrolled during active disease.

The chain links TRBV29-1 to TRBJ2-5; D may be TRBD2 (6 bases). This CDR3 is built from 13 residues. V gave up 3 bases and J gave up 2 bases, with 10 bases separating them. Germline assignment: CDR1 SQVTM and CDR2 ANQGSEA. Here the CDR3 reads CSVEGTGQETQYF. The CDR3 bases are TGCAGCGTTGAGGGGACTGGGCAAGAGACCCAGTACTTC.

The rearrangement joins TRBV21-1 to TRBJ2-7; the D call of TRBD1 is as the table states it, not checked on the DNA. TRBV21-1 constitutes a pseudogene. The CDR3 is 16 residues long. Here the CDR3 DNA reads TGTGCCAGCAGCAAAGTTCGGGACAGGGTAACCTACGAGCAGTACTTC. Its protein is CASSKVRDRVTYEQYF.

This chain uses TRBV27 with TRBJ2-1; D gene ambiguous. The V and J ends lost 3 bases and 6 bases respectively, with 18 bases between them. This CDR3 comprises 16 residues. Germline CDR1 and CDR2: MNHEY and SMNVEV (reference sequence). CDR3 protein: CASSLYPLRGVNEQFF. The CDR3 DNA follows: TGTGCCAGCAGTTTGTATCCCCTCCGTGGAGTCAATGAGCAGTTCTTC.

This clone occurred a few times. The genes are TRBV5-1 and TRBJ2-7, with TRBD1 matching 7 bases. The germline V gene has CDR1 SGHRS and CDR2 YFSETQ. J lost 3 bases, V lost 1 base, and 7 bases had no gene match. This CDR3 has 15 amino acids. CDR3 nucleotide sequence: TGCGCCAGCAGCTTGTGGGGCAGGGGGAACTACGAGCAGTACTTC. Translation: CASSLWGRGNYEQYF.

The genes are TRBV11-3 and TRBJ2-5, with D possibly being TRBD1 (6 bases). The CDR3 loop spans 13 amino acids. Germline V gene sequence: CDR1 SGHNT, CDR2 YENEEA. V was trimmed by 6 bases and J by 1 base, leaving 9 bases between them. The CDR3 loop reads CASSRTVQETQYF. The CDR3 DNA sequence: TGTGCCAGCAGTCGGACAGTCCAAGAGACCCAGTACTTC.

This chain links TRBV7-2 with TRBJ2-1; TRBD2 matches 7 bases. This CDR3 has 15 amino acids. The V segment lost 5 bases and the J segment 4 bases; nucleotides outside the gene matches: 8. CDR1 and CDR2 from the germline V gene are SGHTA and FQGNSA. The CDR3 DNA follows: TGTGCCAGCAGCCGGGACTACAGTGGGTACAATGAGCAGTTCTTC. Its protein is CASSRDYSGYNEQFF. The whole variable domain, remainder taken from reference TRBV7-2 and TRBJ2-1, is GAGVSQSPSNKVTEKGKDVELRCDPISGHTALYWYRQSLGQGLEFLIYFQGNSAPDKSGLPSDRFSAERTGGSVSTLTIQRTQQEDSAVYLCASSRDYSGYNEQFFGPGTRLTVL.

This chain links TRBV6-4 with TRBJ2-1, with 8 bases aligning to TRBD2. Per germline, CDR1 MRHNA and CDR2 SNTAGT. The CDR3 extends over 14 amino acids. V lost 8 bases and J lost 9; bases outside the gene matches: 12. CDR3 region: CASSPGGPPTEQFF. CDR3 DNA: TGTGCCAGCTCTCCGGGGGGGCCCCCCACTGAGCAGTTCTTC.

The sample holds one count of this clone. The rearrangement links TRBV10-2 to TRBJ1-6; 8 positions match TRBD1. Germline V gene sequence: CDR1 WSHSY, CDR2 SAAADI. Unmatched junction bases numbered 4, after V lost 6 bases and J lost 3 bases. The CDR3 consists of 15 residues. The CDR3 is CASRLTGDYNSPLHF. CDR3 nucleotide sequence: TGCGCCAGCAGACTGACAGGGGACTATAATTCACCCCTCCACTTT.

This CDR3 is CASSPRGGSYMNTEAFF. The CDR3 nucleotides read TGTGCCAGTAGTCCCCGCGGAGGGAGTTACATGAACACTGAAGCTTTCTTT. V gene TRBV19 combines with J gene TRBJ1-1; unclear D gene. Germline assignment: CDR1 LNHDA and CDR2 SQIVND (reference sequence). Deletions cut 5 bases from V and 0 bases from J, with 19 bases between. CDR3 length: 17 residues.

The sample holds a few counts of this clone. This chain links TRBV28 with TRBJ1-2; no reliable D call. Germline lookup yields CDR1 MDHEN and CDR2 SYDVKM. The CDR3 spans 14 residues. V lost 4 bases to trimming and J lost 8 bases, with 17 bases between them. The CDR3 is CASSYPPPAGGYTF. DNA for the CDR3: TGTGCCAGCAGTTACCCGCCACCTGCGGGGGGCTACACCTTC.

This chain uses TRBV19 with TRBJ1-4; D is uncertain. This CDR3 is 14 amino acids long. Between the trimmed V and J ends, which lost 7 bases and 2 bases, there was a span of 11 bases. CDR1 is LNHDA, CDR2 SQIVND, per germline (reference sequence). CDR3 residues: CASTDWPTNEKLFF. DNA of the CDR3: TGTGCCAGTACGGACTGGCCGACTAATGAAAAACTGTTTTTT.

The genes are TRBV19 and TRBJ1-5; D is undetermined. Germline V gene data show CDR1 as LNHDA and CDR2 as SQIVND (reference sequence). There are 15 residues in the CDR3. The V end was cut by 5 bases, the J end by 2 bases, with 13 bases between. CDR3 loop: CASSPRGPGNQPQHF. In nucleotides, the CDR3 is TGTGCCAGTAGTCCCCGCGGGCCAGGCAATCAGCCCCAGCATTTT.

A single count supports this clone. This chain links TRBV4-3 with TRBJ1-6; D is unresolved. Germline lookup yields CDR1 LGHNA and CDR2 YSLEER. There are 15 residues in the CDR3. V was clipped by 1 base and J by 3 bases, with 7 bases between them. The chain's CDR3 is CASSQGAGYNSPLHF. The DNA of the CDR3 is TGCGCCAGCAGCCAAGGGGCAGGCTATAATTCACCCCTCCACTTT.

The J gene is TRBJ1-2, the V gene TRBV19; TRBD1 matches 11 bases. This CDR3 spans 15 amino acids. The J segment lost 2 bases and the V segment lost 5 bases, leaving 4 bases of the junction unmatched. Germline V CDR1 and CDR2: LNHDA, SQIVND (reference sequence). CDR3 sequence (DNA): TGTGCCAGTAGTTTAGGGACAGGGGGAAACTATGGCTACACCTTC. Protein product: CASSLGTGGNYGYTF.

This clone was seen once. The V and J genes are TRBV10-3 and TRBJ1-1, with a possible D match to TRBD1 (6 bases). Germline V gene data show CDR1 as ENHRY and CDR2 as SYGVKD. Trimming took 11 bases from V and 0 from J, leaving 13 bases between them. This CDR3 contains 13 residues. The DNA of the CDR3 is TGTGCCGTTGAACAGGGACTGAACACTGAAGCTTTCTTT. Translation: CAVEQGLNTEAFF.

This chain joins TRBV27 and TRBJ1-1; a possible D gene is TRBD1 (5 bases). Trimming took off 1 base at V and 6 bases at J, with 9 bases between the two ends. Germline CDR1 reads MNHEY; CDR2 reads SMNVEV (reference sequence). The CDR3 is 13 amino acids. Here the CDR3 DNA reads TGTGCCAGCAGTTTATGGGGCGGAGCTGAAGCTTTCTTT. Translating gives CASSLWGGAEAFF.

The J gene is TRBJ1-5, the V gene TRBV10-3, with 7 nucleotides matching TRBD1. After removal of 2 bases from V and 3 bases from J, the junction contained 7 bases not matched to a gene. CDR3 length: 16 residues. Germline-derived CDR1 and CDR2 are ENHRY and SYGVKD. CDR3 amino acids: CAISERQGRTNQPQHF. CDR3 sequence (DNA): TGTGCCATCAGTGAGCGACAGGGAAGGACCAATCAGCCCCAGCATTTT.

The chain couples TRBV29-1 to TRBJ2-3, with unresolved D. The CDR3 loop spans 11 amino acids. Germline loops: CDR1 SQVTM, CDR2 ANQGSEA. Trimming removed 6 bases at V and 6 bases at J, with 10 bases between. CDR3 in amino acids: CSVRPGDTQYF. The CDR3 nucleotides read TGCAGCGTCAGACCGGGTGATACGCAGTATTTT.

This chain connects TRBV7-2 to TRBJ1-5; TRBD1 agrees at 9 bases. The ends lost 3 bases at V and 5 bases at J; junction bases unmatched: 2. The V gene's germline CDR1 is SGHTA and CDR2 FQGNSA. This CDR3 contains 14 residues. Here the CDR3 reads CASSLDRGDQPQHF. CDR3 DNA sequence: TGTGCCAGCAGCTTGGACAGGGGAGATCAGCCCCAGCATTTT.

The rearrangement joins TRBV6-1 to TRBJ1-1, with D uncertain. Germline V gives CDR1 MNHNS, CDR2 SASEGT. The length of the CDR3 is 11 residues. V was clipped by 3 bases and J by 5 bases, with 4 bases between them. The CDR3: CASSDRTEAFF. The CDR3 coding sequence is TGTGCCAGCAGTGACCGGACTGAAGCTTTCTTT.

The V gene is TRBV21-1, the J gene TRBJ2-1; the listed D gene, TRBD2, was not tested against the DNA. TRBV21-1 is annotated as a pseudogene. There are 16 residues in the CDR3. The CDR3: CASSSRRSTSYNEQFF. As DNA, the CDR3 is TGTGCCAGCAGCTCACGCCGATCAACTAGCTACAATGAGCAGTTCTTC.

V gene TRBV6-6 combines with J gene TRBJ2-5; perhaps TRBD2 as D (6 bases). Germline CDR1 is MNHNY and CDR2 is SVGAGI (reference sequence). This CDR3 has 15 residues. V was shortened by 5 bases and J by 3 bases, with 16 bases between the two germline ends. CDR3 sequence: CASSNLGLPKETQYF. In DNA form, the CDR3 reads TGTGCCAGCAGTAACCTCGGACTACCAAAAGAGACCCAGTACTTC.

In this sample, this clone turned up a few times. The CDR3 region is CASSGLYQETQYF. CDR3 DNA: TGTGCCAGCAGTGGGCTCTACCAAGAGACCCAGTACTTC. The rearrangement links TRBV6-6 to TRBJ2-5; D not certain. Per germline, CDR1 MNHNY and CDR2 SVGAGI (reference sequence). The CDR3 length is 13 residues. The germline V and J ends were trimmed by 5 bases and 0 bases, with 7 bases remaining between them.

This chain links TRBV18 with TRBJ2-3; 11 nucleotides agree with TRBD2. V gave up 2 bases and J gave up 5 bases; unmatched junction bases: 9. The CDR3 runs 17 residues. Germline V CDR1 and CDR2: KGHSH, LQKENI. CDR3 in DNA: TGTGCCAGCTCACCATCCGTACTAGCGGGAGCGGTAGATACGCAGTATTTT. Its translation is CASSPSVLAGAVDTQYF. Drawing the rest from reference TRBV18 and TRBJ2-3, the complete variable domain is NAGVMQNPRHLVRRRGQEARLRCSPMKGHSHVYWYRQLPEEGLKFMVYLQKENIIDESGMPKERFSAEFPKEGPSILRIQQVVRGDSAAYFCASSPSVLAGAVDTQYFGPGTRLTVL.

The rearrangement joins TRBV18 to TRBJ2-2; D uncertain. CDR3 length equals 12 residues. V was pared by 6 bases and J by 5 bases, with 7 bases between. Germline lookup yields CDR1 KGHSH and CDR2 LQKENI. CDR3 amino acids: CASSITTGELFF. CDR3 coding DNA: TGTGCCAGCTCCATTACAACCGGGGAGCTGTTTTTT.

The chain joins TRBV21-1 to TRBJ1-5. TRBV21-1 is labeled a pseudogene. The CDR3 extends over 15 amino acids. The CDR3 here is CASSNGWDSNQPQHF. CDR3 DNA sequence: TGTGCCAGCAGCAACGGGTGGGACTCCAATCAGCCCCAGCATTTT.

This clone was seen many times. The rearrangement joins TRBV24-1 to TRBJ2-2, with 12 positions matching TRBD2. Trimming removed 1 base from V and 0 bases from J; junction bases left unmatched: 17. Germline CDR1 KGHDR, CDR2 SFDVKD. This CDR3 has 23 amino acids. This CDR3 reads CATSDFLRSPGTSGFANTGELFF. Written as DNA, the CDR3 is TGTGCCACCAGTGATTTTCTACGATCCCCCGGGACTAGCGGGTTCGCGAACACCGGGGAGCTGTTTTTT.

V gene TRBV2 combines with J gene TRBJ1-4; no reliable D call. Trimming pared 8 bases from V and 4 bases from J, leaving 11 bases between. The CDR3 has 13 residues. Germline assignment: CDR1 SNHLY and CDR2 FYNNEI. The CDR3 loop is CASFRGGNEKLFF. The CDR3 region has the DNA TGTGCCAGCTTTCGGGGTGGTAATGAAAAACTGTTTTTT. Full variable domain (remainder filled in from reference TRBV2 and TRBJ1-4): EPEVTQTPSHQVTQMGQEVILRCVPISNHLYFYWYRQILGQKVEFLVSFYNNEISEKSEIFDDQFSVERPDGSNFTLKIRSTKLEDSAMYFCASFRGGNEKLFFGSGTQLSVL.

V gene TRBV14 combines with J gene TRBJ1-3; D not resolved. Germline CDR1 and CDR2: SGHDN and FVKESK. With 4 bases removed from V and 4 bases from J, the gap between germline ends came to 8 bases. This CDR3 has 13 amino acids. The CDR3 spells CASSLPAGNTIYF. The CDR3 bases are TGTGCCAGCAGCCTACCAGCGGGAAACACCATATATTTT.